This TCR beta chain was sequenced in a study of identifying expanded T cells in peripheral blood. Study results and limitations: Across healthy donors, higher total template counts meant significantly greater approximately two-week count variance. Technical replicates showed approximately 1.2 changed clones; approximately 2 weeks approximately 16; four weeks 19.

A word on this clone: The antigen remains unidentified.

Assay: immunoSEQ multiplex PCR; the TCRdb copy retains only in-frame clones and omits some. This repertoire shows about 78,000 clones, about four fifths found once; its top ten account for approximately 18%. Collection occurred without any documented infections or immune events in donors. The germline V and J ends were trimmed by 4 bases and 3 bases, with 3 bases remaining between them. This CDR3 is 11 amino acids long. Germline V CDR1 and CDR2: MDHEN, SYDVKM. Sequencing used blood. V gene TRBV28 combines with J gene TRBJ1-2; D unresolved. The TCR comes from a person aged 18 to 69 in good health. The CDR3 DNA sequence: TGTGCCAGCAGTTCCTACTATGGCTACACCTTC. Translated, it gives CASSSYYGYTF.